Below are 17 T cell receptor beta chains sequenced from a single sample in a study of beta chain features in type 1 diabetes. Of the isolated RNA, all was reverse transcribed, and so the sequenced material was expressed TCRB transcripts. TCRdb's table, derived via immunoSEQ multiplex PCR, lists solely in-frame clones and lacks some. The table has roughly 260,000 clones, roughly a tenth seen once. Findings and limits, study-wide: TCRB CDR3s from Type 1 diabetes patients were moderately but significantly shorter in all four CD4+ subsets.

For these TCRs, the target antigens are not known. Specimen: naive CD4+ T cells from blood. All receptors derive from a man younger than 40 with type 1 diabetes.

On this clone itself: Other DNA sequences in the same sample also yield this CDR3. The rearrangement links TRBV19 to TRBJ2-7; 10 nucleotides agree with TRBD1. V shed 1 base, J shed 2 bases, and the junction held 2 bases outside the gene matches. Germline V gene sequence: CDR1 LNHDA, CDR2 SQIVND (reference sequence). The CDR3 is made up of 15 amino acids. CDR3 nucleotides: TGTGCCAGTAGTATAGGCGGGACAGGGGCCTACGAGCAGTACTTC. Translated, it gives CASSIGGTGAYEQYF.

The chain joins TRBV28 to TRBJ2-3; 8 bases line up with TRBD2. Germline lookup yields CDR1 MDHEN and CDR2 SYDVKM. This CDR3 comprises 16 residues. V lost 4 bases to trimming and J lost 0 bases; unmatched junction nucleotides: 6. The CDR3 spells CASSSLAGSSTDTQYF. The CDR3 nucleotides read TGTGCCAGCAGTTCCCTAGCGGGCAGCAGCACAGATACGCAGTATTTT.

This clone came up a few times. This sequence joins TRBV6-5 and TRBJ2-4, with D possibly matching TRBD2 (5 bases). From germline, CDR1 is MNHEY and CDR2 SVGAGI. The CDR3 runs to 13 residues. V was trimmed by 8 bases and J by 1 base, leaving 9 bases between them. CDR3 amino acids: CASGLLAKNIQYF. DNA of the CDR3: TGTGCCAGCGGACTTCTGGCCAAAAACATTCAGTACTTC.

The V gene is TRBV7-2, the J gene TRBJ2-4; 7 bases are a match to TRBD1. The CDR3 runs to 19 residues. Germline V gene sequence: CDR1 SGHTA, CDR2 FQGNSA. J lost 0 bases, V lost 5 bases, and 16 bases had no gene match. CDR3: CASSPRKGAKLLAKNIQYF. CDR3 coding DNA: TGTGCCAGCAGCCCTCGGAAGGGGGCGAAATTGTTAGCCAAAAACATTCAGTACTTC.

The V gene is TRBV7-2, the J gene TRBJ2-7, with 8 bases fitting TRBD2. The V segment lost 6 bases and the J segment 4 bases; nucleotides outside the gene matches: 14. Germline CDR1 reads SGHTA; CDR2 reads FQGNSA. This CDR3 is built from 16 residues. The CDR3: CASSSGPSTSGYEQYF. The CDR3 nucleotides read TGTGCCAGCAGTTCTGGCCCTAGTACTAGCGGATACGAGCAGTACTTC.

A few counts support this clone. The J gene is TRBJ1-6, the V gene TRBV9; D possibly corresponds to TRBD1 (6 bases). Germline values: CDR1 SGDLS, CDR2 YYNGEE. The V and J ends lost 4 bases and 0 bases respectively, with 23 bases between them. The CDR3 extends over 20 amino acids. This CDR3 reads CASSLIRTVSTSSYNSPLHF. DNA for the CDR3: TGTGCCAGCAGCTTAATCAGGACAGTCAGTACCAGCTCCTATAATTCACCCCTCCACTTT.

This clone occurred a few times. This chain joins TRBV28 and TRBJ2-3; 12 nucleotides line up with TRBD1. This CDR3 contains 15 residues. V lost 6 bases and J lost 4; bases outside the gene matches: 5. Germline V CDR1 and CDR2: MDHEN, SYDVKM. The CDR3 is CASRGTGGGSDTQYF. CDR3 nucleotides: TGTGCCAGCAGGGGGACAGGGGGCGGATCAGATACGCAGTATTTT. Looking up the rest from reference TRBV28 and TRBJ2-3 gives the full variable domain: DVKVTQSSRYLVKRTGEKVFLECVQDMDHENMFWYRQDPGLGLRLIYFSYDVKMKEKGDIPEGYSVSREKKERFSLILESASTNQTSMYLCASRGTGGGSDTQYFGPGTRLTVL.

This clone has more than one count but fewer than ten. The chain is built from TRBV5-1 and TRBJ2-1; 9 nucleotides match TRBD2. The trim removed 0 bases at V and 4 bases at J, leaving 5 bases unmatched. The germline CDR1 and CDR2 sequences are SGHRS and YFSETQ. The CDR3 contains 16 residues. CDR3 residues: CASSLGSSGDYNEQFF. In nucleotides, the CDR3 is TGCGCCAGCAGCTTGGGCTCTAGCGGGGATTACAATGAGCAGTTCTTC.

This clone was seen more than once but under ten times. The CDR3 protein is CASQDSLNSPLHF. CDR3 sequence (DNA): TGTGCCAGTCAGGACAGCCTTAATTCACCCCTCCACTTT. The V call is TRBV6-4, the J call TRBJ1-6, with D perhaps matching TRBD1 (6 bases). Trimming cost V 9 bases and J 6 bases, with 12 bases left between them. Germline CDR1 reads MRHNA; CDR2 reads SNTAGT. The CDR3 length is 13 residues.

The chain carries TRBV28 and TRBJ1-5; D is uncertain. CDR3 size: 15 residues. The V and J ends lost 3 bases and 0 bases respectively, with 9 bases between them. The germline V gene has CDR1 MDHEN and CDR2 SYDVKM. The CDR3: CASSFEQYSNQPQHF. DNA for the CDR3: TGTGCCAGCAGTTTTGAACAGTATAGCAATCAGCCCCAGCATTTT.

The CDR3 bases are TGCAGCGTTTCGTCAGGGGTTGGTACTGAAGCTTTCTTT. Translated, it gives CSVSSGVGTEAFF. The chain couples TRBV29-1 to TRBJ1-1, with D perhaps matching TRBD1 (6 bases). V lost 5 bases, J lost 5 bases, and 15 bases lay in between. The length of the CDR3 is 13 residues. Looked up from germline, CDR1 is SQVTM and CDR2 is ANQGSEA.

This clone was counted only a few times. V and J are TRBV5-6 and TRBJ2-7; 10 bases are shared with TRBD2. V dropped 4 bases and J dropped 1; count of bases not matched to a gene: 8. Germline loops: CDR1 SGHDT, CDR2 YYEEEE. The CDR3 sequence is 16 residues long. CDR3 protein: CASSLGPSGGSYEQYF. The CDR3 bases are TGTGCCAGCAGCCTGGGGCCTAGCGGGGGATCCTACGAGCAGTACTTC.

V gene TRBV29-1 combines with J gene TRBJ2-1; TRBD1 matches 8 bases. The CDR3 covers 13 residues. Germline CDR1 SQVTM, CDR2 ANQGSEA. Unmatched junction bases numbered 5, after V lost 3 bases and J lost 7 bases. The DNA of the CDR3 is TGCAGCGTTGAGGACAGGGTACCAAATGAGCAGTTCTTC. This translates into CSVEDRVPNEQFF.

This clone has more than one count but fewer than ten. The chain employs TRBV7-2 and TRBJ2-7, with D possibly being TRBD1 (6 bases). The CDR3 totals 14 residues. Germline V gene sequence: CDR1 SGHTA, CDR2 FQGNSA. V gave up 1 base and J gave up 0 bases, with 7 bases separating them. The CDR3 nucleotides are TGTGCCAGCAGCTTAGTACAGGGCTCCTACGAGCAGTACTTC. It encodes CASSLVQGSYEQYF.

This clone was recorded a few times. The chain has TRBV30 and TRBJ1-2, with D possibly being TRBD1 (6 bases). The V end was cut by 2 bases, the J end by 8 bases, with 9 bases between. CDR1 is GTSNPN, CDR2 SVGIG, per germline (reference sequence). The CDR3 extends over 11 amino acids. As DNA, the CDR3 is TGTGCCTGGAGTCGACAGGTCGGCTACACCTTC. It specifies CAWSRQVGYTF.

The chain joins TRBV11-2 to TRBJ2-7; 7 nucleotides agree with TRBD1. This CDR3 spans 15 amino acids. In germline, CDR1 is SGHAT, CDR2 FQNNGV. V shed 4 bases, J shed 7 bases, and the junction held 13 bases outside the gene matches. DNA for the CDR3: TGTGCCAGCAGCTCTAGGGGGACAGTTCCGGGGGAGCAGTACTTC. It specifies CASSSRGTVPGEQYF.

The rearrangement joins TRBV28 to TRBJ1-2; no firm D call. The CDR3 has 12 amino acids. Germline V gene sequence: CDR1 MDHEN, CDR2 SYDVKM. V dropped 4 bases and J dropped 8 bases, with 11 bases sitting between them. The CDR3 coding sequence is TGTGCCAGCAGTTCCTCCGTTCCGGGCTACACCTTC. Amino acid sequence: CASSSSVPGYTF.